The 7 T cell receptor beta chains presented below share a single source sample, sequenced in a study of cytomegalovirus exposure and HLA in healthy donors (dated by TCRdb to 2015 to 2018). The library was obtained by the immunoSEQ multiplex PCR assay. The multiplex PCR relied on a mix of 60 forward primers for TCR Vbeta segments and 13 reverse primers for TCR Jbeta segments. What TCRdb holds here is the immuneACCESS table cut down to in-frame rearrangements. Part of the clones is not present; checked against another copy, under half of the missing clones reflect an unresolved V gene, and the others are unexplained. Counted in this sample were 70,000 to 90,000 clones; around 70% of them appeared once. The top ten hold less than 25% of the sample. The specimen sequenced was PBMCs. The receptors here all came from a man in his forties in good health and CMV-seropositive.

The chain couples TRBV19 to TRBJ1-5; 7 nucleotides line up with TRBD1. The germline V gene has CDR1 LNHDA and CDR2 SQIVND (reference sequence). V trimming: 3 bases; J trimming: 5 bases; junction bases outside the gene matches: 7. CDR3 length: 15 residues. The DNA of the CDR3 is TGTGCCAGTAGTATGGGGACAGCCGATGATCAGCCCCAGCATTTT. This sequence encodes CASSMGTADDQPQHF. Full variable domain (outside the CDR3, taken from reference TRBV19 and TRBJ1-5): DGGITQSPKYLFRKEGQNVTLSCEQNLNHDAMYWYRQDPGQGLRLIYYSQIVNDFQKGDIAEGYSVSREKKESFPLTVTSAQKNPTAFYLCASSMGTADDQPQHFGDGTRLSIL.

With respect to this clone: Its ends do not fully match the called genes, so a read error is possible. This chain links TRBV6-1 with TRBJ2-5, with D possibly matching TRBD2 (6 bases). Germline V gene data show CDR1 as MNHNS and CDR2 as SASEGT. The CDR3 spans 14 residues. The DNA of the CDR3 is TGTGCCAGCAGGGAAGATGTGCGGGGCGAGACCCAGTACTTC. This codes for CASREDVRGETQYF.

The genes are TRBV7-2 and TRBJ1-2; D ambiguous. The germline gives CDR1 SGHTA, CDR2 FQGNSA. V lost 1 base and J lost 2, with 8 bases in between. This CDR3 is 14 amino acids long. The CDR3 DNA is TGTGCCAGCAGCTTAGTCGCCGGGAACTATGGCTACACCTTC. It encodes CASSLVAGNYGYTF.

This rearrangement joins TRBV28 to TRBJ2-5; the D is unclear. Trimming left V 7 bases short and J 2 bases short, with 14 bases between. This CDR3 comprises 14 residues. Germline assignment: CDR1 MDHEN and CDR2 SYDVKM. This CDR3 reads CASTRGSLQETQYF. The CDR3 nucleotides are TGTGCCAGCACGAGAGGTTCCCTACAAGAGACCCAGTACTTC.

The gene calls are TRBV5-4 and TRBJ2-5; D unclear. Germline V gene sequence: CDR1 SGHNT, CDR2 YYREEE (reference sequence). Trimming left V 0 bases short and J 5 bases short, with 8 bases between. The CDR3 extends over 13 amino acids. The CDR3 coding sequence is TGTGCCAGCAGCTTGGACCTCGGGGAGACCCAGTACTTC. Translating gives CASSLDLGETQYF.

The chain has TRBV18 and TRBJ2-7; weak D call: TRBD1 (7 bases). CDR3 length: 15 residues. CDR1 KGHSH and CDR2 LQKENI come from the germline V gene. V lost 9 bases and J lost 0, with 18 bases in between. DNA for the CDR3: TGTGCCAGTACGGAGGGACAGACAAGCTCCTACGAGCAGTACTTC. It specifies CASTEGQTSSYEQYF.

This rearrangement joins TRBV4-3 to TRBJ1-1, with TRBD1 matching 7 bases. The CDR3 is 15 amino acids. The V segment lost 1 base and the J segment 4 bases; nucleotides outside the gene matches: 6. Germline CDR1 is LGHNA and CDR2 is YSLEER. This CDR3 reads CASSQVGAGGTEAFF. CDR3 sequence (DNA): TGCGCCAGCAGCCAAGTGGGAGCAGGGGGCACTGAAGCTTTCTTT.